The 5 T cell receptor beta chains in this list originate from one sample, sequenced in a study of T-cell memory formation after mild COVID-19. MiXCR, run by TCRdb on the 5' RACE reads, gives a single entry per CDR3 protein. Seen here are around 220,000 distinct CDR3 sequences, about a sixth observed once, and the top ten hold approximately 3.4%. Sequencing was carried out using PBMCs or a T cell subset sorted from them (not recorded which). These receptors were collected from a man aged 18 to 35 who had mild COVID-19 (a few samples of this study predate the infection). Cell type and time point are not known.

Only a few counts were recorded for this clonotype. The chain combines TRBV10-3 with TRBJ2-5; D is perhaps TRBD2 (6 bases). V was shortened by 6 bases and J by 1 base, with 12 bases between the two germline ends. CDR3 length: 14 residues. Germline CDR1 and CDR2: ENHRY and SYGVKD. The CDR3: CAIRGVGGQETQYF. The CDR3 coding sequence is TGTGCCATCAGGGGTGTGGGAGGCCAAGAGACCCAGTACTTC.

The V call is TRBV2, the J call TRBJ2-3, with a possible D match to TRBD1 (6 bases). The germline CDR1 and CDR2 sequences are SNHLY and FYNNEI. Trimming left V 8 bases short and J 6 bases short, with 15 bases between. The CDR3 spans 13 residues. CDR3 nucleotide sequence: TGTGCCAGCTCAACAGGGCGGTCGGATACGCAGTATTTT. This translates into CASSTGRSDTQYF.

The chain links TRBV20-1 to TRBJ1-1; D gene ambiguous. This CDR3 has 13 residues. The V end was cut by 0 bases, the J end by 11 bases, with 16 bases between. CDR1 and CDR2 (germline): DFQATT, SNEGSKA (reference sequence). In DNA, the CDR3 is TGCAGTGCTAGAGATCGAATCGTAGCTCTGGCTTTCTTT. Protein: CSARDRIVALAFF.

The DNA of the CDR3 is TGTGCCAGCAGCTTAGCGCGGGCTAGCGCTGGGCAAGAGACCCAGTACTTC. It codes for CASSLARASAGQETQYF. The chain links TRBV7-2 to TRBJ2-5, with a weak D call TRBD2 (6 bases). Between the trimmed V and J ends, which lost 0 bases and 2 bases, there was a span of 16 bases. CDR1 SGHTA and CDR2 FQGNSA come from the germline V gene. The CDR3 is 17 residues long.

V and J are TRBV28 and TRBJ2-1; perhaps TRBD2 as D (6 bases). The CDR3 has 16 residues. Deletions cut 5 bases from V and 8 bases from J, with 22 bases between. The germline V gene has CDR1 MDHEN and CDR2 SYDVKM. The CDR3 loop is CASSTPGSGWGDEQFF. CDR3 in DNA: TGTGCCAGCAGTACCCCGGGGAGCGGGTGGGGGGATGAGCAGTTCTTC.